This T cell receptor (beta chain) was recovered during a study of shared clonotypes between healthy human individuals. Sequenced by immunoSEQ multiplex PCR; TCRdb stores in-frame clones only, minus some. The profile covers millions of clones, with approximately 94% appearing a single time and roughly 0.14% taken by the ten largest. The V end lost 0 bases, the J end lost 5 bases, and 11 bases lay between the germline ends. The length of the CDR3 is 15 residues. From germline, CDR1 is SGHAT and CDR2 FQNNGV. Regarding the study as a whole: Incompleteness in sorted-subset sequencing, despite large depth, was shown by rarefaction.

Healthy HIV-negative adults without recent acute infections or vaccinations served as donors. A word on this clone: Its antigen is as yet unknown.

The sequencing sample was made of naive CD4+ T cells sorted from blood. Subset in this sample: CD45RA+ positively selected. The clonotype comes from a man aged 18 to 29 in good health. The chain is built from TRBV11-2 and TRBJ2-1; D is ambiguous. The CDR3 DNA reads as TGTGCCAGCAGCTTAGATTGGCGCCATAACAATGAGCAGTTCTTC. It is translated as CASSLDWRHNNEQFF.